The 10 T cell receptor beta chains presented below share a single source sample, sequenced in a study of tissue T cells after allogeneic stem cell transplantation. Sequenced by immunoSEQ multiplex PCR; TCRdb stores in-frame clones only, minus some. This table holds about 48,000 clones, over 70% found once. The sequenced material came from sorted cells pooled from one or two spleens. The receptors shown here come from a pool of C57BL/6 mice in good health.

A remark on this clone: The germline and genes are mouse ones. The read gets to within 1 residue of the CDR3 end, and the germline J gene fills in the rest. The rearrangement joins TRBV16 to TRBJ2-4; 7 bases fit TRBD1. Per germline, CDR1 SGHSA and CDR2 FRNQAP. V lost 6 bases, J lost 0 bases, and 3 bases stayed unmatched. The CDR3 extends over 14 amino acids. Here the CDR3 reads CASSRDSSQNTLYF. Incomplete CDR3 DNA: TGTGCAAGCAGTCGGGACAGTAGTCAAAACACCTTGTAC. Full variable domain (missing parts from reference TRBV16 and TRBJ2-4): NAGVIQTPRHKVTGKGQEATLWCEPISGHSAVFWYRQTIVQGLEFLTYFRNQAPIDDSGMPKERFSAQMPNQSHSTLKIQSTQPQDSAVYLCASSRDSSQNTLYFGAGTRLSVL.

As for this clone: The germline and genes are mouse ones. The missing CDR3 end, 1 residue past where the read stops, is filled in from the germline J gene. V usage is TRBV19 and J usage is TRBJ2-4; D gene ambiguous. The CDR3 loop spans 14 amino acids. From germline, CDR1 is FNHDT and CDR2 SITEND (reference sequence). Trimming pared 3 bases from V and 0 bases from J, leaving 8 bases between. CDR3 residues: CASSTTTSQNTLYF. The sequenced CDR3 bases are TGTGCCAGCAGTACGACAACTAGTCAAAACACCTTGTAC.

This clone was observed once. Gene names are the mouse ones. The missing CDR3 end, 1 residue past where the read stops, is filled in from the germline J gene. This chain uses TRBV13-2 with TRBJ2-3, with a possible D match to TRBD2 (7 bases). The CDR3 spans 15 residues. Germline V gene data show CDR1 as NNHNN and CDR2 as SYGAGS (reference sequence). Deletions cut 0 bases from V and 2 bases from J, with 10 bases between. The covered CDR3 bases are TGTGCCAGCGGTGATGGGGGGGCGCTTGCAGAAACGCTGTAT. Protein product: CASGDGGALAETLY. From start to end, the CDR3 is CASGDGGALAETLYF.

This clone turned up a few times. Mouse gene names apply. The sequenced fragment ends 1 residue before the CDR3 boundary, so the rest is inferred from the germline J gene. The chain combines TRBV12-1 with TRBJ2-7, with D tentatively TRBD2 (5 bases). V lost 0 bases and J 4 bases, leaving 6 bases between the germline ends. The CDR3 loop spans 12 amino acids. The germline gives CDR1 SGHSN, CDR2 HYEKVE. CDR3 in amino acids: CASSLLGYEQYF. Partial CDR3 DNA: TGTGCCAGCTCTCTCCTGGGTTATGAACAGTAC. The full variable domain, with the rest looked up from reference TRBV12-1 and TRBJ2-7, is DSGVVQSPRHIIKEKGGRSVLTCIPISGHSNVVWYQQTLGKELKFLIQHYEKVERDKGFLPSRFSVQQFDDYHSEMNMSALELEDSAMYFCASSLLGYEQYFGPGTRLTVL.

About this clone itself: Genes and germline come from the mouse. The DNA ends 1 residue before the CDR3 does, and the rest of the CDR3 is filled in from the germline J gene. The chain has TRBV26 and TRBJ2-7; D remains unclear. Germline values: CDR1 KGHPV, CDR2 FQNQEV (reference sequence). V was clipped by 2 bases and J by 3 bases, with 5 bases between them. The CDR3 sequence is 12 residues long. The CDR3 is CASSLNGYEQYF. CDR3 DNA, as far as it was read: TGTGCCAGCAGTCTGAACGGCTATGAACAGTAC.

This clone was seen just once. The gene names given are mouse names. The CDR3 goes on 1 residue after the read ends, and that part is filled in from the germline J gene. The V and J genes are TRBV31 and TRBJ2-2; D is perhaps TRBD2 (6 bases). The CDR3 length is 15 residues. Trimming shortened V by 0 bases and J by 3 bases, and 11 bases separated the two germline ends. Germline lookup yields CDR1 GKSSPN and CDR2 SITVG. The chain's CDR3 is CAWSLPGGDTGQLYF. Partial CDR3 DNA: TGTGCCTGGAGTCTACCGGGGGGAGACACCGGGCAGCTCTAC.

On this clone itself: The gene names given are mouse names. The DNA read from the CDR3 is TGTGCCAGCAGTCTGTGGGATTCCTATAATTCGCCCCTCTAC. It yields the protein CASSLWDSYNSPLY. The full CDR3 protein is CASSLWDSYNSPLYF. The chain has TRBV26 and TRBJ1-6; D ambiguous. The sequence runs out 1 residue before the end of the CDR3; the remainder is reconstructed from the germline J gene. TRBJ1-6 has ORF status, its function being uncertain. This CDR3 comprises 15 residues. Germline loops: CDR1 KGHPV, CDR2 FQNQEV (reference sequence). V lost 1 base and J lost 0, with 4 bases in between.

A note on this clone: Germline and genes: mouse. The read terminates 1 residue ahead of where the CDR3 ends, so the germline J gene completes it. V usage is TRBV4 and J usage is TRBJ2-5; TRBD1 matches 9 bases. Germline CDR1 LGHDT, CDR2 YNNKQL (reference sequence). The CDR3 is 13 amino acids. Germline trimming cut 5 bases from V and 4 bases from J; bases unmatched to any gene: 1. The part of the CDR3 DNA that was read is TGTGCCAGCAGCCGGACAGGGGAAGACACCCAGTAC. Translation: CASSRTGEDTQY. The complete CDR3 sequence is CASSRTGEDTQYF.

About this clone itself: The gene names given are mouse names. The sequenced fragment ends 1 residue before the CDR3 boundary, so the rest is inferred from the germline J gene. This chain uses TRBV16 with TRBJ2-4; 7 bases align to TRBD1. The CDR3 has 14 amino acids. Germline V gives CDR1 SGHSA, CDR2 FRNQAP. With V trimmed by 5 bases and J by 2 bases, 4 bases remained unmatched. The DNA read from the CDR3 is TGTGCAAGCAGCCAGGGGGTTGATCAAAACACCTTGTAC. This encodes CASSQGVDQNTLY. Given in full, the CDR3 is CASSQGVDQNTLYF.

Comment on this clone: Mouse germline and gene names are used. The read terminates 1 residue ahead of where the CDR3 ends, so the germline J gene completes it. The chain carries TRBV3 and TRBJ2-7; weak D call: TRBD1 (5 bases). V dropped 2 bases and J dropped 0 bases, with 8 bases sitting between them. This CDR3 has 14 residues. From germline, CDR1 is SNHLY and CDR2 FYNGKV (reference sequence). The CDR3 bases that were read are TGTGCCAGCAGCTTACAGGACATCTCCTATGAACAGTAC. Its translation: CASSLQDISYEQY. The whole CDR3 protein reads CASSLQDISYEQYF.